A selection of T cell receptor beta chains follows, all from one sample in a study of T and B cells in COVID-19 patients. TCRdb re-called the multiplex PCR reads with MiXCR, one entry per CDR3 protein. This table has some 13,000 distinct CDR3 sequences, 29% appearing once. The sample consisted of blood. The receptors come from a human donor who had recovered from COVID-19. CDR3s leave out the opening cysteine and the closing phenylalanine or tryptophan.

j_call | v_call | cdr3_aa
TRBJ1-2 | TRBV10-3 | AIMGEGQGYT
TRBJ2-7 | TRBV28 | ASSLGGLLSYEQY
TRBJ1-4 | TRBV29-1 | SVVLDRGGEKLF
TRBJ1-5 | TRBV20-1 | SARQGSNQPQH
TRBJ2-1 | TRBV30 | AWRRAGRGRGNNEQF
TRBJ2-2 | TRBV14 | ASSLRQGIAGELF
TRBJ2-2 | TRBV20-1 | SARPGTSGETGELF
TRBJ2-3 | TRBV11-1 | VSSHNTDTQY
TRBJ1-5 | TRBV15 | ATSEGLRQPQH
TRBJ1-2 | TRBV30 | AWKLEGLGGYT
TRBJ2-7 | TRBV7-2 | ASSTPPGEQY
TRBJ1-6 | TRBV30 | AWSVRDRGSPLH
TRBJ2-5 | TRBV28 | ASIPDGGRETQY
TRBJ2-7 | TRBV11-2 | ASSFGGSYEQY
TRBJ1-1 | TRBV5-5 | ASSLSPTADTEAF
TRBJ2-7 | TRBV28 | ASTPSSYEQY
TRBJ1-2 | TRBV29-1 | SVDDREIAGYT
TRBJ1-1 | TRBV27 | ASSFVEAF
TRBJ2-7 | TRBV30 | ASGLFNYYEQY
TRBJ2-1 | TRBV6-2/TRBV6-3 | ASSYSRMRSIPLAYNEQF
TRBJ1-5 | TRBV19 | ASSAPGDRASNQPQH
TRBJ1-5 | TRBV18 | ASSPPGQGDQPQH
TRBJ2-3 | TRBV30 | AWNRGLDRDTQY
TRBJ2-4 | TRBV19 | ASSETSGWDNIQY
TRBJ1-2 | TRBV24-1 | ATGAGEGYT
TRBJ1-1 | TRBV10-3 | AISAKGSGNTEAF
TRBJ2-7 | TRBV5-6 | ASSLWGGVYEQY
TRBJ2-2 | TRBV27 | ASSYTGQTSTGELF
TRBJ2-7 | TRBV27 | ASRDITGGPDYEQY
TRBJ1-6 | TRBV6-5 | ASSSQFPNSPLH
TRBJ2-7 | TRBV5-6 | ASSRGGSEQY
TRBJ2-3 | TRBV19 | ASSIVGTSGTDTQY
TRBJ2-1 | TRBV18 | ASYSTGVNEQF
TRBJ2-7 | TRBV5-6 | ASSQRGGSTYEQY
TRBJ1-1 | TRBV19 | ASSIVAGTEAF
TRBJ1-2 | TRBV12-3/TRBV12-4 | ASSHGQGAVGYT
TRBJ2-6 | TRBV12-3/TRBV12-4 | ASSLDSLVSGANVLT
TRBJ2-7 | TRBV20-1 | SARDQQVSYEQY
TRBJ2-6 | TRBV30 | ACQRTSGANVLT
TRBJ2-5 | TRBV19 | ASSWGASGPGN
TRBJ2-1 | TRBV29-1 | SADGSSRPGDNEQF
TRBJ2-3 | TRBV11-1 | ASSLGTSASTDTQY
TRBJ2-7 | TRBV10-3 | AISSAGAYEQY
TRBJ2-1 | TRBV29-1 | SAPGASGSFNEQF
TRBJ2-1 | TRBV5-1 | ASSVPGTGMGIIQF
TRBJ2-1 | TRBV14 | ASSQEKDFRYNEQF
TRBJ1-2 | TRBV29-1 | SVVLPNYGYT
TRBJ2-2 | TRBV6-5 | ASSVRGENTGELF
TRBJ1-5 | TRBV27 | ASTQPQH
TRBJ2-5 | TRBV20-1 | SAIPRDRFQETQY
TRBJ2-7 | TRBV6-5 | ASSYSNSYAAYEQY
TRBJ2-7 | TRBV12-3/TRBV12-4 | ASRRTESYEQY
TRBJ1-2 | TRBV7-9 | ASSSAGKTGGYT
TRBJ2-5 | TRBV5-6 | ASSLIFRGPGETQY
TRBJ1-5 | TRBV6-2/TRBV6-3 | ASSRQENQPQH